This record covers a single T cell receptor beta chain. Its target is unknown. The CDR3 runs to 16 residues. The trim removed 2 bases at V and 4 bases at J, leaving 8 bases unmatched. The germline V gene encodes CDR1 MNHEY and CDR2 SVGAGI. The sample is drawn from a study of human T cells and chemical hapten exposure. Background on the study: Minor volume differences among pooled libraries chiefly drove per-sample TCR yield variation. General study points: There was no change with DPC sensitization in TCRs above 1 in 1000 frequency.

Unfractionated whole blood yielded the extracted total RNA. Each cDNA molecule in the library carried unique molecular identifiers. TCRdb analysed the 5' RACE reads with MiXCR anew, one entry per CDR3 protein. The sample records 95,000 to 120,000 distinct CDR3 sequences, 19% being singletons. The chain is built from TRBV6-5 and TRBJ2-7; TRBD2 matches at 10 bases. The sequence was obtained from a human donor in good health. In DNA form, the CDR3 reads TGTGCCAGCAGTTACGGGGGACCGGGACTAGCGTACGAGCAGTACTTC. Amino acid sequence: CASSYGGPGLAYEQYF.